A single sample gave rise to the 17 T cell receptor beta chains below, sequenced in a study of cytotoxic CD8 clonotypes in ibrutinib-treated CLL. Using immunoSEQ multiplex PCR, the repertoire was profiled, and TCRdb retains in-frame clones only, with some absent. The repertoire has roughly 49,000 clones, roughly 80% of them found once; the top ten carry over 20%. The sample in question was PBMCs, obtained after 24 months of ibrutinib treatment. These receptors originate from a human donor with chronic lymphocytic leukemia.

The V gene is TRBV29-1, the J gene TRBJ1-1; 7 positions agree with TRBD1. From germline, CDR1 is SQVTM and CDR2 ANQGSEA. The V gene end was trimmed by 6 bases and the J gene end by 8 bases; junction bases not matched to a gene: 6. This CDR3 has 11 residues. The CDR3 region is CSVTTGPEAFF. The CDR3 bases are TGCAGCGTAACGACAGGGCCCGAAGCTTTCTTT.

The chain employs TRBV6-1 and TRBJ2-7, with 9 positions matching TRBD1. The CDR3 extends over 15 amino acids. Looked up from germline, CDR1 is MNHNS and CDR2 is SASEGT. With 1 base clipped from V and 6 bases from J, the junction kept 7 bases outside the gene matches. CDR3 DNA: TGTGCCAGCAGTGAAGTAGGGACAGGGTCGGGCGAGCAGTACTTC. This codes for CASSEVGTGSGEQYF.

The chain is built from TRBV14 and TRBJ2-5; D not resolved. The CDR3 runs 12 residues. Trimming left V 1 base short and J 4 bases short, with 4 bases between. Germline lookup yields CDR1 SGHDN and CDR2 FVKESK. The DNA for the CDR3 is TGTGCCAGCAGCCAAGGCACAGAGACCCAGTACTTC. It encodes CASSQGTETQYF.

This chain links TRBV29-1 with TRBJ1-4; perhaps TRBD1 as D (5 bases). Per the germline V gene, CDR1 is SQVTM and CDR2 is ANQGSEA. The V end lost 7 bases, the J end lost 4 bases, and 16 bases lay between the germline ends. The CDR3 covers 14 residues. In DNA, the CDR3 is TGCAGCGGTACCCAGGGAGGACGTAATGAAAAACTGTTTTTT. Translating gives CSGTQGGRNEKLFF.

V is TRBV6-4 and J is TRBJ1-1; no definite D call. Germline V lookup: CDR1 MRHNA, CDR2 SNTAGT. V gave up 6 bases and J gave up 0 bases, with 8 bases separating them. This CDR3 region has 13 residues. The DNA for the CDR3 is TGTGCCAGCAGGGCCTCCCTGAACACTGAAGCTTTCTTT. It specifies CASRASLNTEAFF.

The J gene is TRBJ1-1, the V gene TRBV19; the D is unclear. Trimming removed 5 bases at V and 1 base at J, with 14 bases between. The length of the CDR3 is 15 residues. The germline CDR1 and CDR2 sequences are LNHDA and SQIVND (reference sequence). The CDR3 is CASSERAASNTEAFF. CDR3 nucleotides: TGTGCCAGTAGTGAACGGGCCGCTTCGAACACTGAAGCTTTCTTT.

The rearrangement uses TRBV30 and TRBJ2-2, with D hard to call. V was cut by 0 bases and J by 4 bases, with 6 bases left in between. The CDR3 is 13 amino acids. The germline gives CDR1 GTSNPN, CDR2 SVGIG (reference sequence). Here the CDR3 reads CAWSVTLTGELFF. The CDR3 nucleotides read TGTGCCTGGAGTGTAACCCTCACCGGGGAGCTGTTTTTT.

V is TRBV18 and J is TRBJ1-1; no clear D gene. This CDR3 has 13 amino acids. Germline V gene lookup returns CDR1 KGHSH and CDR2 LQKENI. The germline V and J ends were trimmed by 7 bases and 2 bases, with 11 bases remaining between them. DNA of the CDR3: TGTGCCAGCTTCCCGGGCGGTAACACTGAAGCTTTCTTT. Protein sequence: CASFPGGNTEAFF.

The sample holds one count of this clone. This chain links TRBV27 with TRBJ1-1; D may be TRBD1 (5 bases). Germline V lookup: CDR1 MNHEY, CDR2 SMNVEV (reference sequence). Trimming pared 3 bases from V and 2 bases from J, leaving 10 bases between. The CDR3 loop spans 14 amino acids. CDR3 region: CASSFGTYNTEAFF. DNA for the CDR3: TGTGCCAGCAGTTTCGGGACTTACAACACTGAAGCTTTCTTT.

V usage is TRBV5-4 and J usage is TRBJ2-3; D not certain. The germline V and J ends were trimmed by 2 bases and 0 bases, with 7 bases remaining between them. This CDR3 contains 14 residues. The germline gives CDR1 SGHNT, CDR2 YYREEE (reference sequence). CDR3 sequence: CASSFSPSTDTQYF. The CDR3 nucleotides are TGTGCCAGCAGCTTTAGCCCTAGCACAGATACGCAGTATTTT.

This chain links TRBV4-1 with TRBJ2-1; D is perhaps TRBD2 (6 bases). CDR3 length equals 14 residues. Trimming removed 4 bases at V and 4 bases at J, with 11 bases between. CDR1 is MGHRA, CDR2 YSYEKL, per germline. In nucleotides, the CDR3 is TGCGCCAGCAGCCCCCCGGGGGATTACAATGAGCAGTTCTTC. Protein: CASSPPGDYNEQFF.

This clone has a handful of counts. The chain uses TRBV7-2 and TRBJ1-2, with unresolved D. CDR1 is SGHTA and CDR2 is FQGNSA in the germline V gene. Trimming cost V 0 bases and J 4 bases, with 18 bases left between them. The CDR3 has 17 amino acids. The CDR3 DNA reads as TGTGCCAGCAGCTTAGCCCCCACTCGGGCCAGCTCCTATGGCTACACCTTC. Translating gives CASSLAPTRASSYGYTF.

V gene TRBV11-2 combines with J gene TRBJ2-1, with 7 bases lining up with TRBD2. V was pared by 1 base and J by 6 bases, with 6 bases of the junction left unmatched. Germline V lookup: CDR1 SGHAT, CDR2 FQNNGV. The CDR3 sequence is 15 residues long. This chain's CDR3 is CASSLAGGSGNEQFF. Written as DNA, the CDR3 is TGTGCCAGCAGCTTAGCGGGAGGCTCGGGCAATGAGCAGTTCTTC.

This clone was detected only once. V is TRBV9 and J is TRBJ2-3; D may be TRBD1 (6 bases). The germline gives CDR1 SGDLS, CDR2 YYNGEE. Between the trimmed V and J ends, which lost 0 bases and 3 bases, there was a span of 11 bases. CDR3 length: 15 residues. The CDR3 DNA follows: TGTGCCAGCAGCGTAGCGGTTACAGGGACAGATACGCAGTATTTT. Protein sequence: CASSVAVTGTDTQYF.

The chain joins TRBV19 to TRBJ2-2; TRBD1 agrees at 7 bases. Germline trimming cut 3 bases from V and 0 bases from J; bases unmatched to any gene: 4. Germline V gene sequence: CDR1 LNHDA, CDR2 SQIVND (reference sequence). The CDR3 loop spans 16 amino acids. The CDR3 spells CASSILQGANTGELFF. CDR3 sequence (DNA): TGTGCCAGTAGTATCCTGCAGGGGGCGAACACCGGGGAGCTGTTTTTT.

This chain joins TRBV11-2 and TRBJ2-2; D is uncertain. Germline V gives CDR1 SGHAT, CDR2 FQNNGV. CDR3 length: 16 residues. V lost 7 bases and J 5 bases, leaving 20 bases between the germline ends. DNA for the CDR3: TGTGCCAGCACCTCGACACAAAGGAGAACAACCGGGGAGCTGTTTTTT. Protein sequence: CASTSTQRRTTGELFF.

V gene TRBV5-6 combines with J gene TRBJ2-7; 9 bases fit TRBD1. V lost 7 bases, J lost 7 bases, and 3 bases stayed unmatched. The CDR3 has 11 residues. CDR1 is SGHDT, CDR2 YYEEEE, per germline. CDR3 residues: CASGTGYEQYF. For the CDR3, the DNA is TGTGCCAGCGGGACAGGGTATGAGCAGTACTTC.